This TCR beta chain was documented in a study of blood T cells in healthy people across ages. The CDR3 totals 14 residues. Germline V gene data show CDR1 as KGHSH and CDR2 as LQKENI. The authors ran a second PCR of about 6 to 11 cycles using a sample-barcoded 5' primer and a J-beta primer mix. TCRdb independently ran MiXCR on the 5' RACE reads; one entry per CDR3 protein. Of roughly 790,000 distinct CDR3 sequences in the sample, 35% to 45% were seen once. Sequencing was performed on blood. This clonotype was obtained from a woman aged 60-70 years in good health. The chain has TRBV18 and TRBJ2-7; D possibly uses TRBD1 or TRBD2 (5 bases each). The DNA end favors TRBJ2-5, so the J call may be wrong. The CDR3, as DNA: TGTGCCAGCTCACCGGGACGGAGCCCAGAGACCCAGTACTTC. This gives the protein CASSPGRSPETQYF.